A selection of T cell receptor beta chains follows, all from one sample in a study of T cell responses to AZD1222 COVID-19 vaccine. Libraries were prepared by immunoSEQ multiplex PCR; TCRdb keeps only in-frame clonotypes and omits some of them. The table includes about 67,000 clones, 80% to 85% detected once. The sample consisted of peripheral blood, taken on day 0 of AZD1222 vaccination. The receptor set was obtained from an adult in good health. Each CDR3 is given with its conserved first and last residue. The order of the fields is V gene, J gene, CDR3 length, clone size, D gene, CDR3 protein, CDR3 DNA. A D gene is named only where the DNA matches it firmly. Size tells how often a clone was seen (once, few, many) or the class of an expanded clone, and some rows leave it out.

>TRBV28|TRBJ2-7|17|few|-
CASSFKLGAGDPYEQYF
TGTGCCAGCAGTTTCAAATTGGGAGCAGGGGACCCCTACGAGCAGTACTTC
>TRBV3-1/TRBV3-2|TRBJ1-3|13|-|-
CASSRSAGNTIYF
TGTGCCAGCAGCCGCTCTGCTGGAAACACCATATATTTT
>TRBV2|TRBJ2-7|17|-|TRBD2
CASTPGTSGIPPYEQYF
TGTGCCAGCACCCCCGGGACTAGCGGAATCCCCCCCTACGAGCAGTACTTC
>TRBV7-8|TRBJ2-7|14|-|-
CASSSHRVTYEQYF
TGTGCCAGCAGCTCCCACAGGGTAACCTACGAGCAGTACTTC
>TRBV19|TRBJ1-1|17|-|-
CASRLTGLNLMNTEAFF
TGTGCCAGTAGACTTACAGGACTCAACCTCATGAACACTGAAGCTTTCTTT
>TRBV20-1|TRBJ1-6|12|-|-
CSASATSSPLHF
TGCAGTGCTAGTGCCACATCTTCACCCCTCCACTTT
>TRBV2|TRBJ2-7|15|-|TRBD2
CASTIRVAGVREQYF
TGTGCCAGCACCATTAGGGTAGCGGGAGTTCGGGAGCAGTACTTC
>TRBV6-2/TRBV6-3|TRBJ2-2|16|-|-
CASSPLSSANTGELFF
TGTGCCAGCAGTCCCCTTTCCTCAGCGAACACCGGGGAGCTGTTTTTT
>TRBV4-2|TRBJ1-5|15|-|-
CASSQDLGGSQPQHF
TGTGCCAGCAGCCAAGATCTCGGTGGTTCGCAGCCCCAGCATTTT
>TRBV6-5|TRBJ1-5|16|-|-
CASSYSMFGGNQPQHF
TGTGCCAGCAGTTACTCGATGTTCGGGGGGAATCAGCCCCAGCATTTT
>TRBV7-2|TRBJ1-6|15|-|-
CASSLSGATNSPLHF
TGTGCCAGCAGCTTATCTGGGGCTACTAATTCACCCCTCCACTTT
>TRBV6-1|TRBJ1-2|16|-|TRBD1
CASSDNLLRTGVGYTF
TGTGCCAGCAGTGACAACTTATTGCGGACAGGGGTCGGCTACACCTTC
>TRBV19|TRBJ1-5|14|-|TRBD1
CASRTGLENQPQHF
TGTGCCAGTCGGACAGGTCTTGAGAATCAGCCCCAGCATTTT
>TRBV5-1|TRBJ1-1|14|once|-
CASGPGHPNTEAFF
TGCGCCAGCGGCCCGGGACACCCGAACACTGAAGCTTTCTTT
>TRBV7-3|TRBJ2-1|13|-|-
CASSPPPYNEQFF
TGTGCCAGCAGCCCGCCCCCTTACAATGAGCAGTTCTTC
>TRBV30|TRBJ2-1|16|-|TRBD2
CAWSVRAGGFYNEQFF
TGTGCCTGGAGTGTACGGGCGGGGGGTTTTTACAATGAGCAGTTCTTC
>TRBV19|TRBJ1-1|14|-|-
CASSTGILNTEAFF
TGTGCCAGTAGTACAGGGATTCTGAACACTGAAGCTTTCTTT
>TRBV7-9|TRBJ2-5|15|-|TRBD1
CASSLAGQGVETQYF
TGTGCCAGCAGCTTAGCGGGACAGGGAGTAGAGACCCAGTACTTC
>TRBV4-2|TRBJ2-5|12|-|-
CASSQKGETQYF
TGTGCCAGCAGCCAAAAGGGAGAGACCCAGTACTTC
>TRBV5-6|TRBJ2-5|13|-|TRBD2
CASSQGLGETQYF
TGTGCCAGCAGCCAAGGACTAGGAGAGACCCAGTACTTC
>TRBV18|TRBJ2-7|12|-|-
CASSSDHYEQYF
TGTGCCAGCTCCTCGGACCACTACGAGCAGTACTTC
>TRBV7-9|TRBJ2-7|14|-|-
CASSITGPSWEQYF
TGTGCCAGCAGCATCACAGGGCCGTCGTGGGAGCAGTACTTC
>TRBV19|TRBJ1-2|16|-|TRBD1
CASSIDRDSGVYGYTF
TGTGCCAGTAGTATAGATAGGGACAGCGGAGTCTATGGCTACACCTTC
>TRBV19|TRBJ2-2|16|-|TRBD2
CASSIRAGGLTGELFF
TGTGCCAGTAGTATCCGAGCGGGAGGGCTCACCGGGGAGCTGTTTTTT
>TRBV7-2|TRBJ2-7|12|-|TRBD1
CASSLTGYEQYF
TGTGCCAGCAGCTTGACAGGGTACGAGCAGTACTTC
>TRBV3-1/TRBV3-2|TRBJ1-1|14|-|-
CASSPSLGRPEAFF
TGTGCCAGCAGTCCTTCTTTGGGGAGACCTGAAGCTTTCTTT
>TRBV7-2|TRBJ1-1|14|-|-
CASSLRAGNTEAFF
TGTGCCAGCAGCTTAAGGGCAGGGAACACTGAAGCTTTCTTT
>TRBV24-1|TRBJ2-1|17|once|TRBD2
CATSDLTSGSSYNEQFF
TGTGCCACCAGTGACCTGACTAGCGGGAGCTCCTACAATGAGCAGTTCTTC
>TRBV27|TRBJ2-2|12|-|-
CASSLEFGELFF
TGTGCCAGCAGTTTGGAATTTGGGGAGCTGTTTTTT
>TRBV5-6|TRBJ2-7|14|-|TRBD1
CASSIGQGKAEQYF
TGTGCCAGCAGCATAGGACAGGGGAAGGCCGAGCAGTACTTC
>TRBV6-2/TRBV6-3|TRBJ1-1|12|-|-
CASSSTTAEAFF
TGTGCCAGCAGTTCAACGACAGCTGAAGCTTTCTTT
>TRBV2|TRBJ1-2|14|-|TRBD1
CASPGTGFYYGYTF
TGTGCCAGCCCCGGGACAGGGTTCTACTATGGCTACACCTTC
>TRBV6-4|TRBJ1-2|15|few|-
CASSDSPETGQAYTF
TGTGCCAGCAGTGACTCCCCGGAGACAGGCCAGGCCTACACCTTC
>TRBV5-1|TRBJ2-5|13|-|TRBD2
CASTGLEQETQYF
TGCGCCAGCACGGGACTAGAGCAAGAGACCCAGTACTTC
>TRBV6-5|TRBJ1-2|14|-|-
CASSYSRDGYGYTF
TGTGCCAGCAGTTACTCCAGGGATGGCTATGGCTACACCTTC
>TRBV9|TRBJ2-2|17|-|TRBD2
CASSALAGGHGTGELFF
TGTGCCAGCAGCGCTCTAGCGGGGGGCCACGGCACCGGGGAGCTGTTTTTT
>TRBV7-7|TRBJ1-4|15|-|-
CASSLGAGLNEKLFF
TGTGCTAGCAGCTTAGGGGCGGGGTTGAATGAAAAACTGTTTTTT
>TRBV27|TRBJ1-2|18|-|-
CASSFSPGPTPQLYGYTF
TGTGCCAGCAGTTTCTCACCGGGACCTACACCACAGCTCTATGGCTACACCTTC
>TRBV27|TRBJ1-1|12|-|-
CASSTMNTEAFF
TGTGCCAGCAGTACGATGAACACTGAAGCTTTCTTT
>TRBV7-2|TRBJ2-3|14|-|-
CASSLAGLTDTQYF
TGTGCCAGCAGCTTAGCCGGTCTCACAGATACGCAGTATTTT